Here is one TCR beta chain with its context. Its antigen is unidentified. The CDR3 contains 14 residues. The V end lost 3 bases, the J end lost 1 base, and 9 bases lay between the germline ends. Germline loops: CDR1 ENHRY, CDR2 SYGVKD. The entry originates in a study of shared clonotypes between healthy human individuals. In the sorted-subset replicate PCRs, approximately 200 ng DNA, 25,000 to 30,000 T cell genomes, was used. The authors' processing: Filtering differed since immunoSEQ provided only junctions, with no quality scores. Using immunoSEQ multiplex PCR, the repertoire was profiled, and TCRdb retains in-frame clones only, with some absent. That table gives V, J and clone size, and the DNA gave D and trimming. Of more than 900,000 clones listed, approximately 80% were seen once; the top ten hold roughly 0.61%. Study-wide results and limits: Limitation of the genetic and exposure-history diversity represented came from the few donors.

The sequence was obtained from a man aged 18 to 29 in good health. Some clones in this sample may be carry-over from other donors' samples. The chain is built from TRBV10-3 and TRBJ1-1; D is unclear. Sequenced input: memory CD4+ T cells from PBMCs. Subset described: CD45RA-negative fraction. Written as DNA, the CDR3 is TGTGCCATCAGTGAAGGGCTGACGAACACTGAAGCTTTCTTT. This codes for CAISEGLTNTEAFF.